The 9 T cell receptor beta chains given below trace back to one sample, sequenced in a study of shared clonotypes between healthy human individuals. Data came from immunoSEQ multiplex PCR; TCRdb stores just in-frame clones and leaves some out. The top ten clones hold 0.055% to 0.075% of a sample with roughly 530,000 clones, 90% to 96% of them seen once. Specimen: naive CD4+ T cells sorted from blood. Subset indicated: CD45RA+ positively selected. The source of these receptors is a woman aged 25 to 39 in good health.

The chain joins TRBV11-2 to TRBJ2-2; 11 positions agree with TRBD1. The CDR3 is 16 amino acids. J lost 6 bases, V lost 8 bases, and 11 bases had no gene match. Germline V gene data show CDR1 as SGHAT and CDR2 as FQNNGV. CDR3 sequence (DNA): TGTGCCAGCCGACTTTTCTGGGACAGGGGGGCCGGGGAGCTGTTTTTT. Protein: CASRLFWDRGAGELFF.

The chain recombines TRBV6-5 with TRBJ1-2, with TRBD1 matching 10 bases. CDR1 is MNHEY, CDR2 SVGAGI, per germline. Germline trimming cut 8 bases from V and 5 bases from J; bases unmatched to any gene: 2. The CDR3 has 12 amino acids. DNA of the CDR3: TGTGCCAGCGGGGACAGGGGTTATGGCTACACCTTC. The encoded protein is CASGDRGYGYTF.

The V call is TRBV28, the J call TRBJ2-6, with D perhaps matching TRBD1 or TRBD2 (5 bases each). Trimming cost V 2 bases and J 4 bases, with 9 bases left between them. There are 15 residues in the CDR3. Germline loops: CDR1 MDHEN, CDR2 SYDVKM. The CDR3 reads CASSLAGTGANVLTF. The CDR3 bases are TGTGCCAGCAGTTTAGCAGGGACCGGGGCCAACGTCCTGACTTTC.

The chain is built from TRBV19 and TRBJ1-5; D remains ambiguous. V dropped 6 bases and J dropped 0 bases, with 21 bases sitting between them. In germline, CDR1 is LNHDA, CDR2 SQIVND (reference sequence). The CDR3 has 18 residues. CDR3: CASSLPGIPLDSNQPQHF. The CDR3 coding sequence is TGTGCCAGTAGCCTGCCGGGGATCCCGCTCGATAGCAATCAGCCCCAGCATTTT.

V and J are TRBV18 and TRBJ1-3, with a tentative D call TRBD1 (5 bases). The CDR3 runs 14 residues. Germline V CDR1 and CDR2: KGHSH, LQKENI. The V gene lost 6 bases and the J gene lost 7 bases, with 16 bases spanning the gap. CDR3 in DNA: TGTGCCAGCTCTATTGGAACTGGGGGGAACACCATATATTTT. Protein sequence: CASSIGTGGNTIYF.

This clone was detected only once. The V and J genes are TRBV9 and TRBJ1-2; a possible D gene is TRBD1 (5 bases). CDR1 and CDR2 (germline): SGDLS, YYNGEE. This CDR3 has 13 residues. V lost 3 bases, J lost 2 bases, and 8 bases lay in between. The CDR3 DNA is TGTGCCAGCAGCGCGGACAAAAACTATGGCTACACCTTC. This translates into CASSADKNYGYTF.

The J gene is TRBJ2-3, the V gene TRBV4-2, with 15 positions matching TRBD2. The V segment lost 3 bases and the J segment 4 bases; nucleotides outside the gene matches: 5. The germline gives CDR1 LGHNA, CDR2 YNFKEQ. CDR3 size: 17 residues. This CDR3 reads CASSQGLAGGPADTQYF. CDR3 nucleotides: TGTGCCAGCAGCCAGGGACTAGCGGGAGGCCCGGCAGATACGCAGTATTTT.

This chain joins TRBV19 and TRBJ1-5; 7 bases agree with TRBD1. Germline V gives CDR1 LNHDA, CDR2 SQIVND (reference sequence). V was pared by 1 base and J by 6 bases, with 6 bases of the junction left unmatched. The CDR3 is 15 residues long. CDR3 sequence: CASSIGTRGLQPQHF. In nucleotides, the CDR3 is TGTGCCAGTAGTATAGGTACGAGGGGGCTTCAGCCCCAGCATTTT.

CDR3 sequence (DNA): TGTGCCAGCAGTTACTCGGGCGGGCAGGGCTACGAGCAGTACTTC. This sequence encodes CASSYSGGQGYEQYF. The chain links TRBV6-9 to TRBJ2-7, with D perhaps assigned TRBD1 or TRBD2 (5 bases each). The CDR3 has 15 amino acids. Germline V gene data show CDR1 as MNHGY and CDR2 as SVAAGI. V was shortened by 3 bases and J by 3 bases, with 15 bases between the two germline ends.